The T cell receptor beta chain under discussion was sequenced for a study of blood T cell repertoires in COVID-19. V dropped 5 bases and J dropped 3 bases, with 12 bases sitting between them. Germline CDR1 SGDLS, CDR2 YYNGEE. This CDR3 is built from 14 residues. The table came from immunoSEQ multiplex PCR; TCRdb's copy has only in-frame clones and leaves some out. The sample holds around 130,000 clones, 86% seen once. Sample: peripheral blood. V usage is TRBV9 and J usage is TRBJ1-5; D is possibly TRBD1 (5 bases). This TCR derives from a middle-aged man with acute or convalescent COVID-19. The CDR3 coding sequence is TGTGCCAGCAGTGCAGGGTTTGCCAATCAGCCCCAGCATTTT. Protein: CASSAGFANQPQHF.